The 25 T cell receptor beta chains listed next were all sequenced from one sample in a study of T cell responses to AZD1222 COVID-19 vaccine. Assay used: immunoSEQ multiplex PCR; TCRdb lists only in-frame clones, some missing. The repertoire includes about 120,000 clones, about 86% of them detected once, and approximately 15% sits in the top ten. The material sequenced was peripheral blood, taken 28 days after the second AZD1222 dose. Receptors originate from an adult who received the AZD1222 COVID-19 vaccine.

V usage is TRBV6-6 and J usage is TRBJ2-7, with D uncertain. The length of the CDR3 is 11 residues. In germline, CDR1 is MNHNY, CDR2 SVGAGI (reference sequence). With 4 bases removed from V and 5 bases from J, the gap between germline ends came to 6 bases. CDR3 residues: CASSWFHEQYF. The CDR3 DNA reads as TGTGCCAGCAGTTGGTTCCACGAGCAGTACTTC.

This chain links TRBV18 with TRBJ1-1, with 7 bases that match TRBD1. This CDR3 has 14 amino acids. The V gene end was trimmed by 8 bases and the J gene end by 1 base; junction bases not matched to a gene: 7. Germline V gene data show CDR1 as KGHSH and CDR2 as LQKENI. CDR3 residues: CASDNTGANTEAFF. The CDR3 nucleotides are TGTGCCAGCGATAACACAGGGGCGAACACTGAAGCTTTCTTT.

The chain links TRBV27 to TRBJ1-4; D may be TRBD1 (6 bases). This CDR3 comprises 12 residues. V lost 5 bases, J lost 14 bases, and 15 bases lay in between. Germline V lookup: CDR1 MNHEY, CDR2 SMNVEV (reference sequence). CDR3 region: CASSNNRVKLFF. For the CDR3, the DNA is TGTGCCAGCAGTAACAACAGGGTTAAGCTGTTTTTT.

The CDR3 DNA sequence: TGTGCCAGCAGCTTAGGTCTCGACGCAGAGACCCAGTACTTC. It encodes CASSLGLDAETQYF. V usage is TRBV7-8 and J usage is TRBJ2-5; no definite D call. CDR3 length: 14 residues. The V and J ends lost 1 base and 4 bases respectively, with 10 bases between them. Germline values: CDR1 SGHVS, CDR2 FQNEAQ.

The chain joins TRBV19 to TRBJ1-6; TRBD1 might be the D (5 bases). Trimming shortened V by 5 bases and J by 10 bases, and 9 bases separated the two germline ends. The germline gives CDR1 LNHDA, CDR2 SQIVND (reference sequence). The CDR3 contains 12 residues. The CDR3 sequence is CASSAGRSPLHF. DNA of the CDR3: TGTGCCAGTAGTGCAGGGCGGTCACCCCTCCACTTT.

The gene calls are TRBV30 and TRBJ2-1; 16 nucleotides match TRBD2. Germline CDR1 GTSNPN, CDR2 SVGIG (reference sequence). The CDR3 has 15 residues. Unmatched junction bases numbered 4, after V lost 3 bases and J lost 8 bases. CDR3 loop: CAWSAGLAGGDEQFF. The DNA of the CDR3 is TGTGCCTGGAGCGCGGGACTAGCGGGAGGGGATGAGCAGTTCTTC. The variable domain in full, with the rest retrieved from reference TRBV30 and TRBJ2-1, is SQTIHQWPATLVQPVGSPLSLECTVEGTSNPNLYWYRQAAGRGLQLLFYSVGIGQISSEVPQNLSASRPQDRQFILSSKKLLLSDSGFYLCAWSAGLAGGDEQFFGPGTRLTVL.

V is TRBV20-1 and J is TRBJ1-1; D remains unclear. Trimming pared 3 bases from V and 0 bases from J, leaving 8 bases between. The CDR3 has 13 residues. Germline values: CDR1 DFQATT, CDR2 SNEGSKA (reference sequence). CDR3 sequence (DNA): TGCAGTGCTAGTTGGACTCTGAACACTGAAGCTTTCTTT. As protein: CSASWTLNTEAFF.

The table lists this clone with a few counts. The chain couples TRBV19 to TRBJ2-1; a possible D gene is TRBD1 (6 bases). In germline, CDR1 is LNHDA, CDR2 SQIVND (reference sequence). With 6 bases removed from V and 8 bases from J, the gap between germline ends came to 11 bases. This CDR3 contains 12 residues. CDR3 protein: CASRAQGYEQFF. The CDR3 DNA follows: TGTGCCAGTAGGGCACAGGGTTATGAGCAGTTCTTC.

J is TRBJ1-1 and V is TRBV6-5, with TRBD1 identical over 9 bases. This CDR3 region has 13 residues. V shed 7 bases and J 4 bases; nucleotides not matched to a gene: 4. Germline V lookup: CDR1 MNHEY, CDR2 SVGAGI. This chain's CDR3 is CASTTGGITEAFF. For the CDR3, the DNA is TGTGCCAGCACCACAGGGGGCATCACTGAAGCTTTCTTT.

Comment on this clone: Other DNA sequences from this sample encode an identical CDR3 as well. The chain has TRBV28 and TRBJ1-1; D gene uncertain. CDR1 MDHEN and CDR2 SYDVKM come from the germline V gene. The CDR3 covers 12 residues. Trimming pared 6 bases from V and 4 bases from J, leaving 9 bases between. CDR3 in DNA: TGTGCCAGCAGCCACGGCGGCACTGAAGCTTTCTTT. It yields the protein CASSHGGTEAFF.

This clone came up once. CDR3: CASSQEGSGANVLTF. The DNA for the CDR3 is TGCGCCAGCAGCCAAGAGGGATCTGGGGCCAACGTCCTGACTTTC. The chain is built from TRBV4-3 and TRBJ2-6, with D hard to call. The germline CDR1 and CDR2 sequences are LGHNA and YSLEER. V lost 0 bases to trimming and J lost 1 base, with 4 bases between them. The CDR3 contains 15 residues.

The chain couples TRBV6-5 to TRBJ1-5; 8 nucleotides line up with TRBD1. Unmatched junction bases numbered 6, after V lost 5 bases and J lost 9 bases. Germline CDR1 reads MNHEY; CDR2 reads SVGAGI. The CDR3 length is 13 residues. The CDR3 sequence: CASSQTGEWPQHF. In nucleotides, the CDR3 is TGTGCCAGCAGTCAGACAGGGGAATGGCCCCAGCATTTT.

The sample holds one count of this clone. The chain couples TRBV7-2 to TRBJ1-6; D is unresolved. In germline, CDR1 is SGHTA, CDR2 FQGNSA. Deletions cut 4 bases from V and 0 bases from J, with 13 bases between. The CDR3 runs to 17 residues. This chain's CDR3 is CASSSSPARSYNSPLHF. In nucleotides, the CDR3 is TGTGCCAGCAGCTCCTCCCCTGCCCGCTCCTATAATTCACCCCTCCACTTT.

V and J are TRBV5-6 and TRBJ1-2; possibly TRBD1 for D (6 bases). Germline V gene sequence: CDR1 SGHDT, CDR2 YYEEEE. The V end was cut by 3 bases, the J end by 5 bases, with 8 bases between. The CDR3 has 12 amino acids. CDR3 nucleotide sequence: TGTGCCAGCAGCTCCAGGGGATATGGCTACACCTTC. Encoded protein: CASSSRGYGYTF.

This chain uses TRBV4-1 with TRBJ1-2, with 9 bases aligning to TRBD1. CDR3 length: 15 residues. Germline CDR1 and CDR2: MGHRA and YSYEKL. Trimming at V came to 0 bases and at J to 4 bases, leaving 3 bases not matched to a gene. CDR3 amino acids: CASSQDGQGTYGYTF. The CDR3 DNA reads TGCGCCAGCAGCCAAGATGGACAGGGGACCTATGGCTACACCTTC.

The V and J genes are TRBV18 and TRBJ1-2; D remains unclear. The length of the CDR3 is 13 residues. Trimming removed 2 bases at V and 6 bases at J, with 10 bases between. From germline, CDR1 is KGHSH and CDR2 LQKENI. The CDR3 sequence: CASSPEVMNGYTF. The DNA for the CDR3 is TGTGCCAGCTCACCAGAGGTGATGAATGGCTACACCTTC. The complete variable domain, with remaining parts taken from reference TRBV18 and TRBJ1-2, reads NAGVMQNPRHLVRRRGQEARLRCSPMKGHSHVYWYRQLPEEGLKFMVYLQKENIIDESGMPKERFSAEFPKEGPSILRIQQVVRGDSAAYFCASSPEVMNGYTFGSGTRLTVV.

This rearrangement joins TRBV29-1 to TRBJ2-5; 10 bases map to TRBD1. V shed 7 bases and J 4 bases; nucleotides not matched to a gene: 0. Germline CDR1 reads SQVTM; CDR2 reads ANQGSEA. The CDR3 runs to 11 residues. CDR3 residues: CSGDRGETQYF. CDR3 nucleotide sequence: TGCAGCGGGGACAGGGGAGAGACCCAGTACTTC.

The chain links TRBV27 to TRBJ2-7; D remains unclear. Trimming removed 3 bases from V and 3 bases from J, with 3 bases in between. The CDR3 contains 11 residues. Germline lookup yields CDR1 MNHEY and CDR2 SMNVEV (reference sequence). The CDR3 bases are TGTGCCAGCAGTTTCGGCTACGAGCAGTACTTC. Its protein is CASSFGYEQYF.

The J gene is TRBJ2-2, the V gene TRBV7-3, with D unresolved. CDR3 length equals 16 residues. V was pared by 2 bases and J by 0 bases, with 10 bases between. Germline loops: CDR1 SGHTA, CDR2 FQGTGA. CDR3 residues: CASSLAGTANTGELFF. DNA of the CDR3: TGTGCCAGCAGCTTAGCAGGAACCGCGAACACCGGGGAGCTGTTTTTT.

V usage is TRBV19 and J usage is TRBJ2-1; D possibly corresponds to TRBD2 (6 bases). Trimming removed 8 bases at V and 0 bases at J, with 17 bases between. The CDR3 length is 16 residues. Germline V gene sequence: CDR1 LNHDA, CDR2 SQIVND (reference sequence). Here the CDR3 DNA reads TGTGCCAGTTGGGGGGTTGGCGTATCCTCCTACAATGAGCAGTTCTTC. This translates into CASWGVGVSSYNEQFF.

The chain has TRBV4-1 and TRBJ1-1, with D possibly TRBD1 on 6 matching bases. The V gene lost 3 bases and the J gene lost 6 bases, with 11 bases spanning the gap. The CDR3 totals 13 residues. The germline V gene encodes CDR1 MGHRA and CDR2 YSYEKL. CDR3 DNA: TGCGCCAGCAGCCAGGTGGGGGCGGCTGAAGCTTTCTTT. Translation gives CASSQVGAAEAFF.

This CDR3 reads CASSYSAGWDTEAFF. In DNA form, the CDR3 reads TGTGCCAGCAGTTACTCGGCAGGGTGGGACACTGAAGCTTTCTTT. The V and J genes are TRBV6-5 and TRBJ1-1; TRBD1 is a possible D gene (5 bases). The CDR3 is 15 residues long. The germline V gene has CDR1 MNHEY and CDR2 SVGAGI. V was clipped by 0 bases and J by 3 bases, with 11 bases between them.

The V gene is TRBV30, the J gene TRBJ2-3, with 12 bases aligning to TRBD2. This CDR3 is built from 13 residues. J was trimmed by 4 bases and V by 4 bases; bases with no gene match: 0. Germline values: CDR1 GTSNPN, CDR2 SVGIG (reference sequence). The chain's CDR3 is CAWTSGRADTQYF. Written as DNA, the CDR3 is TGTGCCTGGACTAGCGGGAGGGCAGATACGCAGTATTTT. Full variable domain (missing parts from reference TRBV30 and TRBJ2-3): SQTIHQWPATLVQPVGSPLSLECTVEGTSNPNLYWYRQAAGRGLQLLFYSVGIGQISSEVPQNLSASRPQDRQFILSSKKLLLSDSGFYLCAWTSGRADTQYFGPGTRLTVL.

The chain combines TRBV27 with TRBJ1-2, with 8 bases matching TRBD1. The CDR3 length is 14 residues. V lost 6 bases and J lost 8; bases outside the gene matches: 11. Germline CDR1 is MNHEY and CDR2 is SMNVEV (reference sequence). CDR3 residues: CASSWAAGGRGYTF. CDR3 nucleotide sequence: TGTGCCAGCAGCTGGGCGGCAGGGGGCAGGGGCTACACCTTC.

The V call is TRBV20-1, the J call TRBJ2-1; tentatively, D is TRBD1 (6 bases). This CDR3 spans 11 amino acids. Germline lookup yields CDR1 DFQATT and CDR2 SNEGSKA (reference sequence). Trimming cost V 4 bases and J 6 bases, with 7 bases left between them. CDR3 in DNA: TGCAGTGCTAAGGGGGTCAATGAGCAGTTCTTC. It translates to CSAKGVNEQFF.